Below, 2 T cell receptor beta chains from the same sample are listed, as sequenced in a study of identical twins. One entry per CDR3 protein results from TCRdb running MiXCR on the 5' RACE reads. This sample has 1.5 million or so distinct CDR3 sequences, with less than 35% found just once. Sequencing was carried out using cord blood. The source of these receptors is a newborn girl in good health.

This rearrangement joins TRBV14 to TRBJ1-6; D remains ambiguous. Trimming took 1 base from V and 11 from J, leaving 15 bases between them. The CDR3 covers 15 residues. CDR1 SGHDN and CDR2 FVKESK come from the germline V gene. The CDR3 reads CASSQGTGIGAPLHF. The CDR3 DNA reads TGTGCCAGCAGCCAAGGGACTGGGATTGGGGCACCCCTCCACTTT.

The rearrangement joins TRBV18 to TRBJ1-1; D is uncertain. From germline, CDR1 is KGHSH and CDR2 LQKENI. V was cut by 2 bases and J by 2 bases, with 12 bases left in between. The CDR3 consists of 15 residues. The CDR3 is CASSPVLSRNTEAFF. The CDR3 nucleotides read TGTGCCAGCTCACCAGTCCTCAGCAGAAACACTGAAGCTTTCTTT.